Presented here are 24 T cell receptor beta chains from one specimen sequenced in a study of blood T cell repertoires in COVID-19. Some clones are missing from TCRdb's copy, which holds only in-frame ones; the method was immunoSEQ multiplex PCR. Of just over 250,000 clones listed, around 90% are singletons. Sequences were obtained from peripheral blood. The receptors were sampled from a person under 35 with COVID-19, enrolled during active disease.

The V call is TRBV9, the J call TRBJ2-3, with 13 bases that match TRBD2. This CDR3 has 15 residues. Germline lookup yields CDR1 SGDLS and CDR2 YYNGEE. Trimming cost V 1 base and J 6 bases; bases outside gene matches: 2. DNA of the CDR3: TGTGCCAGCAGCGTACGGACTAGCGGGAGTGATACGCAGTATTTT. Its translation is CASSVRTSGSDTQYF. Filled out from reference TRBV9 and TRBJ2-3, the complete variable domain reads DSGVTQTPKHLITATGQRVTLRCSPRSGDLSVYWYQQSLDQGLQFLIQYYNGEERAKGNILERFSAQQFPDLHSELNLSSLELGDSALYFCASSVRTSGSDTQYFGPGTRLTVL.

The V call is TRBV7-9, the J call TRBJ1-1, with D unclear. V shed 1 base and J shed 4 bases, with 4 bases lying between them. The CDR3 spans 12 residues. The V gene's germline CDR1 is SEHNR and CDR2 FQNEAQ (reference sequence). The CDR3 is CASSLGATEAFF. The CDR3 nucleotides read TGTGCCAGCAGCTTAGGGGCCACTGAAGCTTTCTTT. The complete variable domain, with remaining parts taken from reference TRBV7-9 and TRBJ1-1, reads DTGVSQNPRHKITKRGQNVTFRCDPISEHNRLYWYRQTLGQGPEFLTYFQNEAQLEKSRLLSDRFSAERPKGSFSTLEIQRTEQGDSAMYLCASSLGATEAFFGQGTRLTVV.

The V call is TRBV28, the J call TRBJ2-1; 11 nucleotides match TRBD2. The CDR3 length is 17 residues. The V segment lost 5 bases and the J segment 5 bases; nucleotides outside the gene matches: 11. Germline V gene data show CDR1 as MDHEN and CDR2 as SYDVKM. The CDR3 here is CASSHLRPLAGDNEQFF. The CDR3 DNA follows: TGTGCCAGCAGTCATCTCCGACCACTAGCGGGGGACAATGAGCAGTTCTTC.

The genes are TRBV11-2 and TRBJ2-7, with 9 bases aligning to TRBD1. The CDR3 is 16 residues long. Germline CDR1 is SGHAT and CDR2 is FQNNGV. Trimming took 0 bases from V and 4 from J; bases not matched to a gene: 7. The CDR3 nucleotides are TGTGCCAGCAGCTTAGAGGCCGGGACAGGGCAATACGAGCAGTACTTC. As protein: CASSLEAGTGQYEQYF.

The CDR3, as DNA: TGTGCCAGCAGCTTCTTATTCGAGCAGTACTTC. It encodes CASSFLFEQYF. This chain uses TRBV7-2 with TRBJ2-7; no clear D gene. Trimming took off 3 bases at V and 6 bases at J, with 6 bases between the two ends. Germline loops: CDR1 SGHTA, CDR2 FQGNSA. The CDR3 loop spans 11 amino acids. Using reference TRBV7-2 and TRBJ2-7 for the parts outside the CDR3, the full variable domain is GAGVSQSPSNKVTEKGKDVELRCDPISGHTALYWYRQSLGQGLEFLIYFQGNSAPDKSGLPSDRFSAERTGGSVSTLTIQRTQQEDSAVYLCASSFLFEQYFGPGTRLTVT.

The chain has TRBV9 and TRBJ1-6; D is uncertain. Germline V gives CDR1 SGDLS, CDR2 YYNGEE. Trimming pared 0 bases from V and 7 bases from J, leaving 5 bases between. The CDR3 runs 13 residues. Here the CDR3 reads CASSVAGNSPLHF. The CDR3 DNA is TGTGCCAGCAGCGTAGCGGGGAATTCACCCCTCCACTTT.

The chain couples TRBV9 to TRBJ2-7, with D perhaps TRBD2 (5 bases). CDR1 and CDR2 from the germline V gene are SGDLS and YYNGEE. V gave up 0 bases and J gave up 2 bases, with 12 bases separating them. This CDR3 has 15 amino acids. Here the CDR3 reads CASSVGSSPPYEQYF. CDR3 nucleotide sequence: TGTGCCAGCAGCGTAGGGTCTAGCCCTCCCTACGAGCAGTACTTC.

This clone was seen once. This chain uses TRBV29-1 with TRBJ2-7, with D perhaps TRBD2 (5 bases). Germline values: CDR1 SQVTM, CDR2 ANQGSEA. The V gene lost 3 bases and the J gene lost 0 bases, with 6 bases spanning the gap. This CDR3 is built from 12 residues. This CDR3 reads CSVEGDSYEQYF. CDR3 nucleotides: TGCAGCGTTGAGGGAGACTCCTACGAGCAGTACTTC.

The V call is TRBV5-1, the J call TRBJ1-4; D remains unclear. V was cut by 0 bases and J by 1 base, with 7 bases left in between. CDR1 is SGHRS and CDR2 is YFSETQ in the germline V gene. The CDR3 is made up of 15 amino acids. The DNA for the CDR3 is TGCGCCAGCAGCTTGGAACGGGGAACTAATGAAAAACTGTTTTTT. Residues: CASSLERGTNEKLFF.

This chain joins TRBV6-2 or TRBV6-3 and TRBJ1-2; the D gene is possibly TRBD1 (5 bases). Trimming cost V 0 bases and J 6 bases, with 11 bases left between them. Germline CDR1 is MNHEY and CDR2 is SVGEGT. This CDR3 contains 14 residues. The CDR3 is CASSYSMGGHGYTF. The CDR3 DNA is TGTGCCAGCAGTTACTCGATGGGGGGTCATGGCTACACCTTC.

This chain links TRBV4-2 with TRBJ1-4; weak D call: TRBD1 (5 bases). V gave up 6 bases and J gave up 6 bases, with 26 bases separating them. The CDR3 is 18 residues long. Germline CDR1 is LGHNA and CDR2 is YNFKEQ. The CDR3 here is CASRHARGRGRWDEKLFF. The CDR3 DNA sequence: TGTGCCAGCAGACACGCCAGAGGGAGGGGTCGGTGGGATGAAAAACTGTTTTTT.

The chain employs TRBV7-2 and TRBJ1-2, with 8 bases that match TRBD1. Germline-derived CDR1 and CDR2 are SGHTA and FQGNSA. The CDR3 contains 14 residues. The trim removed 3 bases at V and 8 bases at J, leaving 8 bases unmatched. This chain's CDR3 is CASSFGQGPSGYTF. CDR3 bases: TGTGCCAGCAGCTTTGGACAGGGCCCTAGCGGCTACACCTTC.

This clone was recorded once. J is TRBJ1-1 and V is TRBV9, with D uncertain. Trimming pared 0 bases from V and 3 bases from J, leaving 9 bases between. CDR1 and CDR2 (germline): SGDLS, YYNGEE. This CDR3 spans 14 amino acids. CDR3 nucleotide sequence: TGTGCCAGCAGCGTAGGGGCTTTGGACACTGAAGCTTTCTTT. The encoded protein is CASSVGALDTEAFF. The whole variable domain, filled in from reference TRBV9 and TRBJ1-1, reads DSGVTQTPKHLITATGQRVTLRCSPRSGDLSVYWYQQSLDQGLQFLIQYYNGEERAKGNILERFSAQQFPDLHSELNLSSLELGDSALYFCASSVGALDTEAFFGQGTRLTVV.

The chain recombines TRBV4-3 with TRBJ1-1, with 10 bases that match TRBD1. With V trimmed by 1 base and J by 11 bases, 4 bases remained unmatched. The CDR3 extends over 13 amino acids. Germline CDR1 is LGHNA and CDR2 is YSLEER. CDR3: CASSQGTGGTAFF. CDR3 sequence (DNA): TGCGCCAGCAGCCAAGGGACAGGGGGTACGGCTTTCTTT.

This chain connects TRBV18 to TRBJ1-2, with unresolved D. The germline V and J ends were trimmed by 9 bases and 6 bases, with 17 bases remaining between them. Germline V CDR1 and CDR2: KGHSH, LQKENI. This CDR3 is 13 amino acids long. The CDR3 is CASSAQTSDGYTF. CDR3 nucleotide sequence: TGTGCCAGTTCCGCCCAAACAAGTGATGGCTACACCTTC.

This CDR3 reads CASSGAGLIYEQYF. DNA of the CDR3: TGTGCCAGCAGCGGAGCGGGCCTCATTTACGAGCAGTACTTC. V usage is TRBV7-8 and J usage is TRBJ2-7; perhaps TRBD2 as D (6 bases). CDR1 is SGHVS, CDR2 FQNEAQ, per germline. V lost 5 bases to trimming and J lost 4 bases, with 15 bases between them. CDR3 length: 14 amino acids.

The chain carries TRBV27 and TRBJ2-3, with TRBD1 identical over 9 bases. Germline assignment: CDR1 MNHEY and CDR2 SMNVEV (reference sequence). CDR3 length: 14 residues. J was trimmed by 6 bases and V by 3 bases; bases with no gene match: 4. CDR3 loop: CASSFTGGLDTQYF. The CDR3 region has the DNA TGTGCCAGCAGTTTTACAGGGGGCTTGGATACGCAGTATTTT.

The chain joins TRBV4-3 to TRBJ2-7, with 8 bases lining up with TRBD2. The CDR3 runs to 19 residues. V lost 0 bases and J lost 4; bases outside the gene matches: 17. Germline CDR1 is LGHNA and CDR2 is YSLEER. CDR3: CASSQDFTSGPGPNYEQYF. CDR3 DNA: TGCGCCAGCAGCCAAGATTTCACTAGCGGTCCAGGTCCCAATTACGAGCAGTACTTC.

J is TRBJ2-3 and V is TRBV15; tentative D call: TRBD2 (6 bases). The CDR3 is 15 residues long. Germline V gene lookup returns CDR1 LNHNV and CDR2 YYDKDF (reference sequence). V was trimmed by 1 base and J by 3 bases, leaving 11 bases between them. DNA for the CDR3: TGTGCCACCAGCAGAGGGGGTCTAGCGACAGATACGCAGTATTTT. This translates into CATSRGGLATDTQYF.

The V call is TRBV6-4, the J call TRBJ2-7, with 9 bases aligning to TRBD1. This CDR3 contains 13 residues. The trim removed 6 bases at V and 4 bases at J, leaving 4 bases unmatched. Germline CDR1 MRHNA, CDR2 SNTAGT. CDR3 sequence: CASRNRGLYEQYF. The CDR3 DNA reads TGTGCCAGCAGGAACAGGGGGCTGTACGAGCAGTACTTC.

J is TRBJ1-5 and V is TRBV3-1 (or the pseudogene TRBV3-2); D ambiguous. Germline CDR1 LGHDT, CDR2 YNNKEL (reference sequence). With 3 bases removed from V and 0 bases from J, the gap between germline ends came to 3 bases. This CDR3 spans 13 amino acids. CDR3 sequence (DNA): TGTGCCAGCAGCCAGTATAGCAATCAGCCCCAGCATTTT. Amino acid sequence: CASSQYSNQPQHF.

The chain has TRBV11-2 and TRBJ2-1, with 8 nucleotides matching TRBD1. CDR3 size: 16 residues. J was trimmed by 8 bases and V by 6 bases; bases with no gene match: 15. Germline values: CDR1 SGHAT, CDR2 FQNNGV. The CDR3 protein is CASRKGAGGLWDEQFF. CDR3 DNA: TGTGCCAGCAGGAAAGGGGCAGGGGGCTTGTGGGATGAGCAGTTCTTC.

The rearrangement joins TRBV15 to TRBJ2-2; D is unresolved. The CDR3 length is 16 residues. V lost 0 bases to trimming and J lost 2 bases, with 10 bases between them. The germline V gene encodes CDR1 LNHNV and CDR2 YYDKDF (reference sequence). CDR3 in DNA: TGTGCCACCAGCAGAGAATACGGTAGTAACACCGGGGAGCTGTTTTTT. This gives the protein CATSREYGSNTGELFF.

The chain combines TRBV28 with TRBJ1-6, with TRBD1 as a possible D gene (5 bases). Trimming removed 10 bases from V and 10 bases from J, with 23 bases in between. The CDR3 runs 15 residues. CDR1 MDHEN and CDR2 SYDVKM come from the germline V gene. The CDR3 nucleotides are TGTGCCACACAACCCCGGGGGGGATCTCGATCACCCCTCCACTTT. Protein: CATQPRGGSRSPLHF.